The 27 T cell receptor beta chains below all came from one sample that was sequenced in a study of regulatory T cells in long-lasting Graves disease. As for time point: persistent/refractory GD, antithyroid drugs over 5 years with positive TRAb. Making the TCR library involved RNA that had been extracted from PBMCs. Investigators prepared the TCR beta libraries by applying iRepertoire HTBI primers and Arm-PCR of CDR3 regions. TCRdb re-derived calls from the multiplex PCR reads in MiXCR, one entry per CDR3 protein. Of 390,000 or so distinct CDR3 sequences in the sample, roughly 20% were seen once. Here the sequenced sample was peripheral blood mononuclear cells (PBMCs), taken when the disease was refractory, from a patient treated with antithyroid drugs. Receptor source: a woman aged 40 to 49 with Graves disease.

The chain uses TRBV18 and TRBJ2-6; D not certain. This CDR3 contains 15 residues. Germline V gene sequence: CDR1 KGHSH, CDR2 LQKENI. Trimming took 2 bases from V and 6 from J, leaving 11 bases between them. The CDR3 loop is CASSPITGEANVLTF. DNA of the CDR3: TGTGCCAGCTCACCAATAACTGGTGAGGCCAACGTCCTGACTTTC.

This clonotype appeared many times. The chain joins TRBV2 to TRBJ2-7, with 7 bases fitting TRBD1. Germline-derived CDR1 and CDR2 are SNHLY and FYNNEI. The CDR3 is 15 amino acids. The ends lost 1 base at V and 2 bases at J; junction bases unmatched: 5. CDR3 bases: TGTGCCAGCAGTGAAGGGACAGGACCCCCCTACGAGCAGTACTTC. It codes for CASSEGTGPPYEQYF.

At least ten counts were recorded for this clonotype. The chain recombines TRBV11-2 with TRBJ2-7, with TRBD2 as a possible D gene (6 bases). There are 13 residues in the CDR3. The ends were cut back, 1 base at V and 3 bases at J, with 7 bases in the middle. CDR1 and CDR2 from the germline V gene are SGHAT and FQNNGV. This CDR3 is CASSLVADYEQYF. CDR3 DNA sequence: TGTGCCAGCAGCTTAGTAGCGGACTACGAGCAGTACTTC.

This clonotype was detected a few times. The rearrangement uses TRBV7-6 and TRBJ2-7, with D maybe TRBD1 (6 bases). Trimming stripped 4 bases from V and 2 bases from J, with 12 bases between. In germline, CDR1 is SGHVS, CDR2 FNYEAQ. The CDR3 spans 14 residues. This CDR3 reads CASSSRQEAYEQYF. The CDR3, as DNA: TGTGCCAGCAGCTCCCGACAGGAAGCCTACGAGCAGTACTTC. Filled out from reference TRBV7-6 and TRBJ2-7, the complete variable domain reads GAGVSQSPRYKVTKRGQDVALRCDPISGHVSLYWYRQALGQGPEFLTYFNYEAQQDKSGLPNDRFSAERPEGSISTLTIQRTEQRDSAMYRCASSSRQEAYEQYFGPGTRLTVT.

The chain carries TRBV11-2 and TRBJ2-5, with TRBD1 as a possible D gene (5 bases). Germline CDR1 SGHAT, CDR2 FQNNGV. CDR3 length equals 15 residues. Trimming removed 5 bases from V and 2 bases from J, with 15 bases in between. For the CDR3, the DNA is TGTGCCAGCAGCCAGGGTTTTGGTGTGCAAGAGACCCAGTACTTC. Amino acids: CASSQGFGVQETQYF.

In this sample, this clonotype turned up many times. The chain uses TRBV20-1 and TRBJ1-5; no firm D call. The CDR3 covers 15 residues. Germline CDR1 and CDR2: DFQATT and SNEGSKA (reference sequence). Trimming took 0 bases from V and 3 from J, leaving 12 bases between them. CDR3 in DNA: TGCAGTGCTAGAGATCATTGGCGGATCAATCAGCCCCAGCATTTT. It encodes CSARDHWRINQPQHF.

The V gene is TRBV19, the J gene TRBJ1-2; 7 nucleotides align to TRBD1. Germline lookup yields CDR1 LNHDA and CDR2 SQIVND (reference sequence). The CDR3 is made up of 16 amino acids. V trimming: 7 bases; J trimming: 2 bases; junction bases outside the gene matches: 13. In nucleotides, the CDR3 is TGTGCCAGTACTACAAAAACAGGGGTCGCGAACTATGGCTACACCTTC. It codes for CASTTKTGVANYGYTF.

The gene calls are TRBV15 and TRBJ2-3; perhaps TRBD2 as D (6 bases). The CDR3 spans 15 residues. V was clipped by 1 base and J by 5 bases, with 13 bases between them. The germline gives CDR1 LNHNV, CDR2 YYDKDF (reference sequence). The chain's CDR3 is CATSRGAAGRDTQYF. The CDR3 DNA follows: TGTGCCACCAGCAGAGGTGCGGCGGGACGAGATACGCAGTATTTT.

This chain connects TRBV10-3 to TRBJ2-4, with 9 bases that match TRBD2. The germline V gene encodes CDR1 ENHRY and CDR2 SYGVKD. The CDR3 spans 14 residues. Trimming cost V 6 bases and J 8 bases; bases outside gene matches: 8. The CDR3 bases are TGTGCCATCAGCCCTAGCGGGATTCCGGACATTCAGTACTTC. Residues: CAISPSGIPDIQYF.

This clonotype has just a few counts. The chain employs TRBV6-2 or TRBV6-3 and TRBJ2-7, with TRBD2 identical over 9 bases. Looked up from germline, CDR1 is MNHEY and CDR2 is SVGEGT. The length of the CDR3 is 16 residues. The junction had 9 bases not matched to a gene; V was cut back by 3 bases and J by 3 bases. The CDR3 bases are TGTGCCAGCAGTTATCTCGCGGGAGGGGGCCACTACGAGCAGTACTTC. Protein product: CASSYLAGGGHYEQYF.

CDR3 region: CASSKGLALSNQPQHF. The CDR3 DNA follows: TGTGCCAGTAGTAAAGGTCTAGCATTGAGCAATCAGCCCCAGCATTTT. V gene TRBV19 combines with J gene TRBJ1-5; D unclear. Trimming removed 4 bases from V and 1 base from J, with 14 bases in between. The CDR3 is 16 residues long. CDR1 and CDR2 from the germline V gene are LNHDA and SQIVND (reference sequence).

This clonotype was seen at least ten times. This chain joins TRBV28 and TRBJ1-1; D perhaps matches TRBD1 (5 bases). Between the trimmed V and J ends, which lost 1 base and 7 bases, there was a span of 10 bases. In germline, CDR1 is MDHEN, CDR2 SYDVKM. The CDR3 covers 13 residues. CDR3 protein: CASSLFGQGEAFF. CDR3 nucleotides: TGTGCCAGCAGTTTATTCGGGCAGGGTGAAGCTTTCTTT.

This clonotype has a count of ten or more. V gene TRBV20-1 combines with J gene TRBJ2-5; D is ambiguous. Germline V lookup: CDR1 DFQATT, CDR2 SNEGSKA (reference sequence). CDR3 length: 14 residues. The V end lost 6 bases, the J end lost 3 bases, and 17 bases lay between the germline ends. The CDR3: CSAPSPGVKETQYF. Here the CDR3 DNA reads TGCAGTGCCCCCTCCCCTGGGGTTAAAGAGACCCAGTACTTC.

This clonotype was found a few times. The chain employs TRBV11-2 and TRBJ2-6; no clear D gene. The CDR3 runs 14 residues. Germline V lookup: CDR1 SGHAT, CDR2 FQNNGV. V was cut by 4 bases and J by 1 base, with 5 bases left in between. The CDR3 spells CASSSESGANVLTF. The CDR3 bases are TGTGCCAGCAGCTCAGAGTCTGGGGCCAACGTCCTGACTTTC.

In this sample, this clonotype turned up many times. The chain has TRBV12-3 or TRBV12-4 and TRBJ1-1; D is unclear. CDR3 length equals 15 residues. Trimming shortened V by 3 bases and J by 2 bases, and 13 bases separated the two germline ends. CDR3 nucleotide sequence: TGTGCCAGCAGTTTTAGTAGGCAGCGAAACACTGAAGCTTTCTTT. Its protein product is CASSFSRQRNTEAFF.

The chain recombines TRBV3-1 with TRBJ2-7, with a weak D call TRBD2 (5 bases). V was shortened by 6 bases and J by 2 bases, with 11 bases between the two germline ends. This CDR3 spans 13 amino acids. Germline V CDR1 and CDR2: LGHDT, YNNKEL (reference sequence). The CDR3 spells CASSGAGPYEQYF. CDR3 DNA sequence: TGTGCCAGCAGTGGCGCGGGCCCCTACGAGCAGTACTTC.

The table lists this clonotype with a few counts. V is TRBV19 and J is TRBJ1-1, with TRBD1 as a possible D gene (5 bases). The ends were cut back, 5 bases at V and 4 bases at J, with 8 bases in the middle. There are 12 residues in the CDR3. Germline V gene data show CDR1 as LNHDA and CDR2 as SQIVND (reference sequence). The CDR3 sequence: CASSWGTTEAFF. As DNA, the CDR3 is TGTGCCAGTAGTTGGGGGACCACTGAAGCTTTCTTT.

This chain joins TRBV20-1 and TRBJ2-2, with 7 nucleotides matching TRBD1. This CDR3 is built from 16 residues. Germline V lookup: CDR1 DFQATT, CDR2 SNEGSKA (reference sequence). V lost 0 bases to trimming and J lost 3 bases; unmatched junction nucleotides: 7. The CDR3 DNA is TGCAGTGCTAGAGATCGAGGGGGCACCTACACCGGGGAGCTGTTTTTT. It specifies CSARDRGGTYTGELFF.

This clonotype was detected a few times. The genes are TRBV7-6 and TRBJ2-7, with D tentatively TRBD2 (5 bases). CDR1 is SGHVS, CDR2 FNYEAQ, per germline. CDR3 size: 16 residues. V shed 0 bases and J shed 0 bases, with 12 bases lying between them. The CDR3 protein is CASSLAGGLSSYEQYF. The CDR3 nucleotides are TGTGCCAGCAGCTTAGCGGGCGGGTTGAGCTCCTACGAGCAGTACTTC.

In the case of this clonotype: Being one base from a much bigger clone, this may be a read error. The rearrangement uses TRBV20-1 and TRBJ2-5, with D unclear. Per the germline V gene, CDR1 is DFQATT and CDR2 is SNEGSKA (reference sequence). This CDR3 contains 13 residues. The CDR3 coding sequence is TGCAGTGCTAGAGAGTCAACTCAAGGGACCCAGTACTTC. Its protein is CSARESTQGTQYF.

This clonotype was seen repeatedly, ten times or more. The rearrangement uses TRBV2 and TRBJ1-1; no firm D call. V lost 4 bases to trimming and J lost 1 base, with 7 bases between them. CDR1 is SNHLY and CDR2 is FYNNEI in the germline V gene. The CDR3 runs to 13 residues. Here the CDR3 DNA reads TGTGCCAGCAGTGGACAACAGAACACTGAAGCTTTCTTT. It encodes CASSGQQNTEAFF. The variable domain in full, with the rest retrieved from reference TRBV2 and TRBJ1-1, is EPEVTQTPSHQVTQMGQEVILRCVPISNHLYFYWYRQILGQKVEFLVSFYNNEISEKSEIFDDQFSVERPDGSNFTLKIRSTKLEDSAMYFCASSGQQNTEAFFGQGTRLTVV.

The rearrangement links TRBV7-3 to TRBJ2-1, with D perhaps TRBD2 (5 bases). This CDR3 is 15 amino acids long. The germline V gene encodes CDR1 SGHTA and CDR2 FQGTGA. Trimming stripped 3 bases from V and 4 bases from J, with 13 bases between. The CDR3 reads CASSFLGTGYNEQFF. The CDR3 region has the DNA TGTGCCAGCAGCTTCCTGGGTACGGGGTACAATGAGCAGTTCTTC.

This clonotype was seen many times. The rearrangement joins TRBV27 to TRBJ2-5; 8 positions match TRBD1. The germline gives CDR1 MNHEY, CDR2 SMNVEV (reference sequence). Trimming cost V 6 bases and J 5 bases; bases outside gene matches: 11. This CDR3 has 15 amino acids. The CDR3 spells CASRPGDRSGETQYF. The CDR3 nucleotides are TGTGCCAGCAGACCGGGGGACAGGTCGGGCGAGACCCAGTACTTC.

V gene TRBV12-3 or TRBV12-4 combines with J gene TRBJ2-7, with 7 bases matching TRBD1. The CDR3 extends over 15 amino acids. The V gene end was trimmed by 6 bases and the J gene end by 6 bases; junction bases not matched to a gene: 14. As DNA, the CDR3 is TGTGCCAGCAGACGAACCGGGACAGCTCCCTGCGAGCAGTACTTC. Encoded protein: CASRRTGTAPCEQYF.

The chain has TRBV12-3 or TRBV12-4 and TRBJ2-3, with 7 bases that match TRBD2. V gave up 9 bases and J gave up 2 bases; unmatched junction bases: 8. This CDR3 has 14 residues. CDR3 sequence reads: CASLRGLNTDTQYF. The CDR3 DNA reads TGTGCCAGTTTAAGGGGACTAAACACAGATACGCAGTATTTT.

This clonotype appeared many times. CDR3 in amino acids: CSARDLRLAEETQYF. As DNA, the CDR3 is TGCAGTGCTAGAGATCTGAGACTAGCGGAAGAGACCCAGTACTTC. This rearrangement joins TRBV20-1 to TRBJ2-5; 9 bases map to TRBD2. The CDR3 length is 15 residues. The germline gives CDR1 DFQATT, CDR2 SNEGSKA (reference sequence). V was clipped by 0 bases and J by 3 bases; unmatched bases: 5.

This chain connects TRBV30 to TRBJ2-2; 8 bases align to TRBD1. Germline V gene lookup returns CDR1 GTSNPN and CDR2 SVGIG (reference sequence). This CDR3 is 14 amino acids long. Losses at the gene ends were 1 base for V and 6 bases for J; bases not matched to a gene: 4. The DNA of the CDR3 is TGTGCCTGGAGTGGGACAGGGTTGGCCGGGGAGCTGTTTTTT. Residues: CAWSGTGLAGELFF.